The 8 T cell receptor beta chains given below trace back to one sample, sequenced in a study of blood T cell repertoires in COVID-19 (dated by TCRdb to about 2020). Library preparation used the immunoSEQ multiplex PCR assay. Held by TCRdb, this immuneACCESS table contains in-frame sequences only and omits some clones. Under half of the omission traces to an unresolved V gene where checked; the cause of the rest is unknown. The sample table holds 20,000 to 30,000 clones, of which around 92% were seen once. Around 32% of the sample goes to the ten largest clones. The sequenced material came from peripheral blood. These receptor sequences come from a man aged 65 to 85 with active COVID-19.

The chain combines TRBV28 with TRBJ2-3, with 11 bases aligning to TRBD2. The CDR3 covers 13 residues. Germline CDR1 is MDHEN and CDR2 is SYDVKM. Unmatched junction bases numbered 1, after V lost 10 bases and J lost 1 base. In DNA, the CDR3 is TGTGCCAATAGCGGGGGGGGCACAGATACGCAGTATTTT. It is translated as CANSGGGTDTQYF.

The chain uses TRBV9 and TRBJ2-3, with 10 bases lining up with TRBD2. Trimming cost V 0 bases and J 2 bases; bases outside gene matches: 6. The germline V gene encodes CDR1 SGDLS and CDR2 YYNGEE. The length of the CDR3 is 17 residues. DNA for the CDR3: TGTGCCAGCAGCGTAGATCCTAGCGGGAGAGTCACAGATACGCAGTATTTT. It translates to CASSVDPSGRVTDTQYF. The whole variable domain, filled in from reference TRBV9 and TRBJ2-3, reads DSGVTQTPKHLITATGQRVTLRCSPRSGDLSVYWYQQSLDQGLQFLIQYYNGEERAKGNILERFSAQQFPDLHSELNLSSLELGDSALYFCASSVDPSGRVTDTQYFGPGTRLTVL.

CDR3 nucleotides: TGTGCCAGTAGTACTAGCGGGAGGTCAGATACGCAGTATTTT. It is translated as CASSTSGRSDTQYF. This chain links TRBV19 with TRBJ2-3, with 11 nucleotides matching TRBD2. CDR1 is LNHDA and CDR2 is SQIVND in the germline V gene (reference sequence). Germline trimming cut 4 bases from V and 4 bases from J; bases unmatched to any gene: 1. This CDR3 is 14 amino acids long.

The chain uses TRBV4-2 and TRBJ2-5; 10 nucleotides agree with TRBD2. J was trimmed by 1 base and V by 5 bases; bases with no gene match: 13. CDR1 LGHNA and CDR2 YNFKEQ come from the germline V gene. CDR3 length: 18 residues. CDR3 residues: CASSVQIEVAGGQETQYF. In nucleotides, the CDR3 is TGTGCCAGCAGCGTGCAAATAGAGGTAGCGGGGGGCCAAGAGACCCAGTACTTC.

The genes are TRBV7-9 and TRBJ2-4, with TRBD2 matching over 13 bases. The germline V gene encodes CDR1 SEHNR and CDR2 FQNEAQ (reference sequence). The CDR3 runs to 13 residues. The V and J ends lost 5 bases and 15 bases, in that order; junction bases with no gene match: 7. DNA of the CDR3: TGTGCCAGCAGCGTAGGGACTAGCGGGATTTCGTACTTC. Its translation: CASSVGTSGISYF.

The V gene is TRBV30, the J gene TRBJ1-5, with a tentative D call TRBD1 (5 bases). CDR1 and CDR2 (germline): GTSNPN, SVGIG (reference sequence). This CDR3 is built from 14 residues. V lost 1 base and J 3 bases, leaving 10 bases between the germline ends. In DNA form, the CDR3 reads TGTGCCTGGAGTGGGGCAGGGATCAATCAGCCCCAGCATTTT. It yields the protein CAWSGAGINQPQHF.

The chain couples TRBV5-6 to TRBJ2-1; D uncertain. The V end lost 2 bases, the J end lost 3 bases, and 15 bases lay between the germline ends. The CDR3 sequence is 16 residues long. Germline CDR1 is SGHDT and CDR2 is YYEEEE. CDR3 amino acids: CASSFVRNSGYNEQFF. In DNA, the CDR3 is TGTGCCAGCAGCTTCGTCAGGAACAGTGGCTACAATGAGCAGTTCTTC.

V gene TRBV6-1 combines with J gene TRBJ1-1, with no clear D. The germline V gene has CDR1 MNHNS and CDR2 SASEGT. Trimming stripped 3 bases from V and 4 bases from J, with 9 bases between. The CDR3 consists of 13 residues. DNA of the CDR3: TGTGCCAGCAGTGATAGGCCGGGCACTGAAGCTTTCTTT. Translation gives CASSDRPGTEAFF.